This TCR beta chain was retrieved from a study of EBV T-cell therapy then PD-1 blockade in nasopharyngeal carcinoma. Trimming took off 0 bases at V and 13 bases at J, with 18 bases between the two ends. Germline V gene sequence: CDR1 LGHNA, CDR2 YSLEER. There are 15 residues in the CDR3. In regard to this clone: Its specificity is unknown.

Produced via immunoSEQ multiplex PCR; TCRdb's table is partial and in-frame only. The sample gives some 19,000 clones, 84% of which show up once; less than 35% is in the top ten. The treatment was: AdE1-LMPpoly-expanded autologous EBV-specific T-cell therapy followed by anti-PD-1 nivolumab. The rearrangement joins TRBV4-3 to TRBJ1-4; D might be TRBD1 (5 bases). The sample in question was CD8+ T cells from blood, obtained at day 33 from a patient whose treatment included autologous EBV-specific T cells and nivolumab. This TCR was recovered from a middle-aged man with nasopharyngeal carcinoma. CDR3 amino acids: CASSQDGTELGVLFF. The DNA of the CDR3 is TGCGCCAGCAGCCAAGACGGGACGGAACTCGGGGTACTGTTTTTT.